The clone carrying this TCR beta chain was recorded many times. Its matching antigen is unknown. The sample is drawn from a study of neurological immune-mediated disorders. Whole-study findings and limits: The expanded clones of different subjects shared no CDR3 amino acid sequences (suggesting private repertoires in all groups). The greatest TCR clonal expansion occurred in HTLV-1-associated myelopathy and the least in multiple sclerosis, which fell below healthy controls.

The V gene's germline CDR1 is DFQATT and CDR2 SNEGSKA (reference sequence). V lost 6 bases and J 4 bases, leaving 19 bases between the germline ends. This CDR3 has 15 amino acids. Each TCR transcript was tagged with a 10-nucleotide random UMI during 5'RACE. MiXCR, run by TCRdb on the 5' RACE reads, gives a single entry per CDR3 protein. The table includes fewer than 50,000 distinct CDR3 sequences, around 15% detected once. The cells used in sorted libraries, CD4+ or CD8+ T cells, numbered some 1 million. The sequence was collected from a woman between 55 and 75 years old with HTLV-1-associated myelopathy (HAM/TSP). Input material: CD4+ T cells from blood. The chain is built from TRBV20-1 and TRBJ2-1; tentatively, D is TRBD1 or TRBD2 (5 bases each). CDR3: CSATYRDPRYNEQFF. CDR3 nucleotide sequence: TGCAGTGCAACTTACCGGGACCCCCGTTACAATGAGCAGTTCTTC.